This is a list of T cell receptor beta chains from one sample in a study of T cells in Graves' hyperthyroidism and ophthalmopathy. TCRdb recomputed calls from the multiplex PCR reads with MiXCR, one row per CDR3 protein. The sample yields 150,000 or so distinct CDR3 sequences, over 20% seen once. The source material was blood. Receptor source: a woman between 50 and 59 years old with Graves' hyperthyroidism that later progressed to Graves' ophthalmopathy. The CDR3 runs from the conserved cysteine through the conserved F or W. A D gene is named only where the DNA matches it firmly. Not every row has a clone size; where given, it reads once, few, many or a size class.

TRBJ2-5	few	TRBV3-1	TRBD2	TGTGCCAGCAGCCAAGAAGGACTAGCGGGCCTCCAAGAGACCCAGTACTTC	CASSQEGLAGLQETQYF
TRBJ2-2	many	TRBV2	TRBD1	TGTGCCAGCAGACTTCAGGGGGCTTACACCGGGGAGCTGTTTTTT	CASRLQGAYTGELFF
TRBJ2-1	-	TRBV3-1	TRBD2	TGTGCCAGCAGCTCGAAACTAGCGGGAGGGGAGTACAAGCCTGAGCAGTTCTTC	CASSSKLAGGEYKPEQFF
TRBJ1-1	few	TRBV4-1	-	TGCGCCAGCAGCCAAGAGGGTTTAATCGGACTCGGGACTGAAGCTTTCTTT	CASSQEGLIGLGTEAFF
TRBJ2-7	-	TRBV19	-	TGTGCCAGTAGTGTCGAGGGGGTCGGGGTTCGCGAGCAGTACTTC	CASSVEGVGVREQYF
TRBJ2-5	-	TRBV28	-	TGTGCCAGCAGCTACGGGATTGAGACCCAGTACTTC	CASSYGIETQYF
TRBJ1-5	many	TRBV28	-	TGTGCCAGCAGTCCCCCGGCAAGGCAGCCCCAGCATTTT	CASSPPARQPQHF
TRBJ2-1	many	TRBV2	TRBD2	TGTGCCAGCAGTGAAGCGCTAACTAGCGGGAAGAATGAGCAGTTCTTC	CASSEALTSGKNEQFF
TRBJ2-5	many	TRBV7-8	-	TGTGCCAGCAGCTTAGGTTCCAGCAACGTCTGGAGCAACGAGACCCAGTACTTC	CASSLGSSNVWSNETQYF
TRBJ2-7	-	TRBV2	TRBD2	TGTGCCATACTAGCGGGAGGGTACGAGCAGTACTTC	CAILAGGYEQYF
TRBJ1-6	-	TRBV6-1	TRBD1	TGTGCCAGCAGTCCCTTCCAGGGGGGCTCCTATAATTCACCCCTCCACTTT	CASSPFQGGSYNSPLHF
TRBJ1-1	many	TRBV6-1	-	TGTGCCAGCAGTGAAGACGGGGCAGGCACTGAAGCTTTCTTT	CASSEDGAGTEAFF
TRBJ1-2	many	TRBV6-1	-	TGTGCCAGCAGTGAGGCGGGGCCGGGCGGCTACACCTTC	CASSEAGPGGYTF
TRBJ1-2	-	TRBV12-5	TRBD1	TGTGCTAGTGGGGGCGGGACAGGGAGGTCCTATGGCTACACCTTC	CASGGGTGRSYGYTF
TRBJ1-2	many	TRBV12-3/TRBV12-4	-	TGTGCCAGCAGTCGGACAGCCTATGGCTACACCTTC	CASSRTAYGYTF
TRBJ1-6	few	TRBV7-8	-	TGTGCCAGCAGCTCACGAATGGGGGGGAATTCACCCCTCCACTTT	CASSSRMGGNSPLHF
TRBJ2-5	many	TRBV30	-	TGTGCCTCGTCCGGGACTGCTATAGAGACCCAGTACTTC	CASSGTAIETQYF
TRBJ1-5	many	TRBV20-1	-	TGCAGTGCTTCCCGGGACCCACGAAGCAATCAGCCCCAGCATTTT	CSASRDPRSNQPQHF
TRBJ2-1	many	TRBV5-1	-	TGCGCCAGCAGCTTGGCAGGACGCTACAATGAGCAGTTCTTC	CASSLAGRYNEQFF
TRBJ1-1	-	TRBV5-1	-	TGCGCCAGCAGCTTGGGAGGTCCGTCACCTGAAGCTTTCTTT	CASSLGGPSPEAFF
TRBJ2-7	-	TRBV19	-	TGTGCCTCTATGGGGGGCAAGATCGACGAGCAGTACTTC	CASMGGKIDEQYF
TRBJ2-2	-	TRBV7-3	TRBD2	TGTGCCAGCAGCCAAGCTGGGGGGGCCGGGGAGCTGTTTTTT	CASSQAGGAGELFF
TRBJ2-2	few	TRBV11-2	-	TGTGCCAGCAGCGCGCAGGGGGGCGGGGAGCTGTTTTTT	CASSAQGGGELFF
TRBJ2-2	-	TRBV20-1	-	TGCAGTGCTAGAGTAGTTATTTCGGGGCCTTACACCGGGGAGCTGTTTTTT	CSARVVISGPYTGELFF
TRBJ2-7	-	TRBV15	-	TGTGCCACCAGCCTTCAGACCAACTCCTACAATGAGCAGTACTTC	CATSLQTNSYNEQYF
TRBJ2-1	-	TRBV7-3	TRBD2	TGTGCCAGCAGCTTAATGGCGGGAGGGCCGGGAAATGAGCAGTTCTTC	CASSLMAGGPGNEQFF
TRBJ2-7	many	TRBV18	TRBD2	TGTGCCAGCTCACCGACTAGCGGCCCCTACGAGCAGTACTTC	CASSPTSGPYEQYF
TRBJ2-5	many	TRBV28	-	TGTGCCAGCAGAGCCGGGGGCAGACAAGAGACCCAGTACTTC	CASRAGGRQETQYF
TRBJ1-4	many	TRBV5-1	TRBD1	TGCGCCAGCGCGAGATCCGGACAGGGTAATGAAAAACTGTTTTTT	CASARSGQGNEKLFF
TRBJ2-7	-	TRBV3-1	-	TGTGCCAGCAGCCAAGATAAGTTCTACGAGCAGTACTTC	CASSQDKFYEQYF
TRBJ2-2	-	TRBV19	-	TGTGCCAGTAGTTCGAGCGGATCCACCGGGGAGCTGTTTTTT	CASSSSGSTGELFF
TRBJ2-5	many	TRBV7-3	-	TGTGCCAGCAGCACCACCGGACGGCCAGGGGAGACCCAGTACTTC	CASSTTGRPGETQYF
TRBJ2-1	many	TRBV2	-	TGTGCCAGCAGTGAAAAACTACACCAGTTCTTC	CASSEKLHQFF
TRBJ1-2	-	TRBV25-1	-	TGTGCCAGCAGCGGGGGGAGCCTGTATGGCTACACCTTC	CASSGGSLYGYTF
TRBJ2-7	-	TRBV19	-	TGTGCCAGTAGTTTAGAACATGCTACCTACGAGCAGTACTTC	CASSLEHATYEQYF
TRBJ2-1	many	TRBV27	TRBD2	TGTGCCAGCAGTCCCGGCCGGGGACTAGCGGGTGTAAAGCCCTACAATGAGCAGTTCTTC	CASSPGRGLAGVKPYNEQFF
TRBJ2-1	few	TRBV11-2	-	TGTGCCACCCAGGGGGGCGAGAGCACCTACAATGAGCAGTTCTTC	CATQGGESTYNEQFF
TRBJ2-1	few	TRBV6-2/TRBV6-3	TRBD2	TGTGCCAGCAGTTACTCACTAGCGTCCCGAAGCTCCTACAATGAGCAGTTCTTC	CASSYSLASRSSYNEQFF
TRBJ1-2	many	TRBV28	-	TGTGCCAGCAAGGAACAGGATTCGAACTATGGCTACACCTTC	CASKEQDSNYGYTF